The 23 T cell receptor beta chains below were found in one sample sequenced in a study of T cell repertoires in cytomegalovirus infection. No antigen has been assigned to these receptors. Each CDR3 protein gets one entry after TCRdb re-called the reads with MiXCR. Among approximately 390,000 distinct CDR3 sequences, approximately 30% were seen once, and the ten largest hold approximately 13%. Here the sequenced sample was cultured PBMCs, taken from culture after CMV antigen stimulation. The receptors come from a human donor in good health (CMV status not recorded). Some clones in this sample may be carry-over from other donors' samples.

The V and J genes are TRBV4-2 and TRBJ2-1; 11 positions agree with TRBD1. Trimming removed 2 bases from V and 9 bases from J; junction bases left unmatched: 15. In germline, CDR1 is LGHNA, CDR2 YNFKEQ. The length of the CDR3 is 18 residues. CDR3 DNA sequence: TGTGCCAGCAGCCAAAATGTCCGGCCCGGGACAGGGGGGAGTGAGCAGTTCTTC. Amino acids: CASSQNVRPGTGGSEQFF.

The rearrangement joins TRBV27 to TRBJ2-7, with TRBD1 identical over 8 bases. CDR1 is MNHEY, CDR2 SMNVEV, per germline (reference sequence). J lost 2 bases, V lost 5 bases, and 5 bases had no gene match. The CDR3 runs to 14 residues. CDR3 sequence: CASSPSTGAYEQYF. CDR3 nucleotide sequence: TGTGCCAGCAGTCCCTCGACAGGGGCCTACGAGCAGTACTTC.

In its sample, this clonotype was seen a few times. The chain recombines TRBV4-1 with TRBJ2-3; D might be TRBD1 (5 bases). CDR3 length equals 15 residues. CDR1 is MGHRA and CDR2 is YSYEKL in the germline V gene. Trimming pared 1 base from V and 3 bases from J, leaving 11 bases between. The CDR3 loop reads CASSQVQGFTDTQYF. CDR3 bases: TGCGCCAGCAGCCAAGTTCAGGGATTTACAGATACGCAGTATTTT.

This clonotype appeared many times. This chain joins TRBV7-2 and TRBJ2-7; 7 bases agree with TRBD1. Germline CDR1 is SGHTA and CDR2 is FQGNSA. The junction had 8 bases not matched to a gene; V was cut back by 1 base and J by 5 bases. The CDR3 consists of 15 residues. CDR3 DNA: TGTGCCAGCAGCTTAGGAGGGACAGCTGGCGACGAGCAGTACTTC. It specifies CASSLGGTAGDEQYF.

The V gene is TRBV11-2, the J gene TRBJ2-5, with D maybe TRBD2 (5 bases). Germline CDR1 is SGHAT and CDR2 is FQNNGV. Trimming took 5 bases from V and 5 from J, leaving 21 bases between them. This CDR3 is built from 16 residues. The CDR3 DNA sequence: TGTGCCAGCAGCCATAGGGAGAGGAAGATAATGGAGACCCAGTACTTC. It codes for CASSHRERKIMETQYF.

The CDR3 nucleotides are TGTGCCAGCAGTTACCCTGGGAGGCAGGGAGAGCAGTACTTC. Translating gives CASSYPGRQGEQYF. The chain is built from TRBV6-5 and TRBJ2-7, with D maybe TRBD2 (6 bases). V was trimmed by 2 bases and J by 7 bases, leaving 15 bases between them. Germline V gene sequence: CDR1 MNHEY, CDR2 SVGAGI. The CDR3 extends over 14 amino acids.

The J gene is TRBJ2-3, the V gene TRBV6-2 or TRBV6-3; D is undetermined. V was shortened by 2 bases and J by 4 bases, with 7 bases between the two germline ends. The CDR3 is 13 amino acids. The germline CDR1 and CDR2 sequences are MNHEY and SVGEGT. CDR3 sequence reads: CASSYAHPDTQYF. The CDR3 bases are TGTGCCAGCAGTTACGCACACCCAGATACGCAGTATTTT.

This clonotype appeared a few times. The chain combines TRBV4-1 with TRBJ2-2; no firm D call. The CDR3 consists of 16 residues. CDR1 and CDR2 (germline): MGHRA, YSYEKL. V was shortened by 4 bases and J by 2 bases, with 14 bases between the two germline ends. The CDR3 sequence: CASSLRRRANTGELFF. For the CDR3, the DNA is TGCGCCAGCAGCCTAAGGCGTAGAGCTAACACCGGGGAGCTGTTTTTT.

V and J are TRBV15 and TRBJ2-7; D may be TRBD2 (6 bases). The germline V gene has CDR1 LNHNV and CDR2 YYDKDF (reference sequence). The V gene lost 1 base and the J gene lost 4 bases, with 17 bases spanning the gap. The CDR3 is 16 amino acids. CDR3 protein: CATSRGEWLADYEQYF. The CDR3 region has the DNA TGTGCCACCAGCAGAGGGGAATGGTTAGCGGATTACGAGCAGTACTTC.

This clonotype has only a few counts. The rearrangement uses TRBV12-3 or TRBV12-4 and TRBJ2-2, with a possible D match to TRBD1 (5 bases). Trimming cost V 5 bases and J 3 bases, with 25 bases left between them. CDR3 length: 19 residues. The CDR3 here is CASSRMRDRQGRYTGELFF. The DNA of the CDR3 is TGTGCCAGCAGTAGAATGCGCGACAGACAAGGAAGATACACCGGGGAGCTGTTTTTT.

The chain joins TRBV19 to TRBJ2-3; perhaps TRBD1 as D (5 bases). From germline, CDR1 is LNHDA and CDR2 SQIVND (reference sequence). The CDR3 covers 11 residues. With 6 bases removed from V and 6 bases from J, the gap between germline ends came to 7 bases. The CDR3 is CASRGADTQYF. CDR3 DNA: TGTGCCAGTAGAGGGGCGGATACGCAGTATTTT. Complete variable domain (other parts from reference TRBV19 and TRBJ2-3): DGGITQSPKYLFRKEGQNVTLSCEQNLNHDAMYWYRQDPGQGLRLIYYSQIVNDFQKGDIAEGYSVSREKKESFPLTVTSAQKNPTAFYLCASRGADTQYFGPGTRLTVL.

This chain joins TRBV2 and TRBJ1-5; 10 bases are shared with TRBD1. Germline V gives CDR1 SNHLY, CDR2 FYNNEI. The CDR3 has 16 residues. The ends lost 6 bases at V and 2 bases at J; junction bases unmatched: 7. Written as DNA, the CDR3 is TGTGCCAGCAGACGGACAGGGGGTGCGGGCAATCAGCCCCAGCATTTT. Its translation is CASRRTGGAGNQPQHF.

This clonotype has a handful of counts. The chain links TRBV6-1 to TRBJ2-3; a possible D gene is TRBD2 (6 bases). This CDR3 has 12 residues. Trimming shortened V by 11 bases and J by 0 bases, and 9 bases separated the two germline ends. Germline values: CDR1 MNHNS, CDR2 SASEGT. CDR3 residues: CAGGLSTDTQYF. The DNA of the CDR3 is TGTGCCGGGGGACTTAGCACAGATACGCAGTATTTT.

The chain carries TRBV4-1 and TRBJ1-5; D gene ambiguous. The CDR3 is made up of 14 amino acids. V was clipped by 2 bases and J by 2 bases, with 7 bases between them. Germline CDR1 is MGHRA and CDR2 is YSYEKL. The chain's CDR3 is CASSQRRGNQPQHF. The CDR3 nucleotides read TGCGCCAGCAGCCAACGACGCGGCAATCAGCCCCAGCATTTT.

A few counts support this clonotype. The rearrangement links TRBV12-5 to TRBJ2-1, with 8 bases matching TRBD2. The CDR3 is made up of 17 amino acids. Germline-derived CDR1 and CDR2 are LGHNT and FRNRAP. Trimming at V came to 0 bases and at J to 5 bases, leaving 9 bases not matched to a gene. The CDR3 loop reads CASGLVPGLGKNNEQFF. The CDR3 coding sequence is TGTGCTAGTGGTTTGGTCCCGGGACTAGGAAAGAACAATGAGCAGTTCTTC.

This clonotype was detected only once. The V call is TRBV7-2, the J call TRBJ2-5, with unresolved D. Trimming removed 3 bases from V and 3 bases from J, with 11 bases in between. The CDR3 consists of 14 residues. Germline CDR1 is SGHTA and CDR2 is FQGNSA. CDR3 bases: TGTGCCAGCAGCTTTGACCGGGTAAAAGAGACCCAGTACTTC. Amino acid sequence: CASSFDRVKETQYF.

This rearrangement joins TRBV7-6 to TRBJ1-4; weak D call: TRBD1 (6 bases). The CDR3 is 14 residues long. V dropped 5 bases and J dropped 8 bases, with 15 bases sitting between them. Germline-derived CDR1 and CDR2 are SGHVS and FNYEAQ. The CDR3 loop reads CASSQTGYTEKLFF. The CDR3, as DNA: TGTGCCAGCAGCCAAACAGGGTATACGGAAAAACTGTTTTTT.

The sample holds a few counts of this clonotype. The chain has TRBV6-5 and TRBJ2-7; 8 nucleotides match TRBD1. CDR1 MNHEY and CDR2 SVGAGI come from the germline V gene. This CDR3 has 15 residues. V shed 6 bases, J shed 0 bases, and the junction held 7 bases outside the gene matches. DNA for the CDR3: TGTGCCAGCAGCTCACAGGGGGGCCGCTCCTACGAGCAGTACTTC. Translated: CASSSQGGRSYEQYF.

The gene calls are TRBV5-6 and TRBJ1-2; D is ambiguous. The CDR3 contains 15 residues. Germline CDR1 SGHDT, CDR2 YYEEEE. V was shortened by 0 bases and J by 3 bases, with 12 bases between the two germline ends. CDR3 coding DNA: TGTGCCAGCAGCTTGGGTCCGGCCGGCGACTATGGCTACACCTTC. Amino acids: CASSLGPAGDYGYTF.

This sequence joins TRBV25-1 and TRBJ2-5; 12 positions match TRBD2. Per germline, CDR1 MGHDK and CDR2 SYGVNS. There are 15 residues in the CDR3. V lost 10 bases to trimming and J lost 2 bases; unmatched junction nucleotides: 8. CDR3 nucleotides: TGTGCCACCTCTAGCGGGAGGGATGAACAAGAGACCCAGTACTTC. Translation gives CATSSGRDEQETQYF.

This clonotype was seen at least ten times. The V gene is TRBV7-3, the J gene TRBJ1-6, with D possibly matching TRBD1 (5 bases). Germline CDR1 SGHTA, CDR2 FQGTGA. The CDR3 extends over 18 amino acids. Between the trimmed V and J ends, which lost 3 bases and 10 bases, there was a span of 25 bases. CDR3 in DNA: TGTGCCAGCAGCTTGATGGTAGGGGACCGATTATTTTGGTCACCCCTCCACTTT. It encodes CASSLMVGDRLFWSPLHF.

A few counts support this clonotype. The chain is built from TRBV6-6 and TRBJ1-2; 9 nucleotides match TRBD1. Trimming removed 5 bases from V and 5 bases from J; junction bases left unmatched: 9. The CDR3 consists of 15 residues. From germline, CDR1 is MNHNY and CDR2 SVGAGI (reference sequence). CDR3 region: CASSPDRGGRYGYTF. The CDR3, as DNA: TGTGCCAGCAGTCCGGACAGGGGTGGAAGATATGGCTACACCTTC.

The V gene is TRBV29-1, the J gene TRBJ1-3, with a tentative D call TRBD1 (6 bases). CDR3 length equals 12 residues. Trimming stripped 3 bases from V and 6 bases from J, with 9 bases between. Germline assignment: CDR1 SQVTM and CDR2 ANQGSEA. CDR3 coding DNA: TGCAGCGTTGAGAAGGGGGTAAACACCATATATTTT. Encoded protein: CSVEKGVNTIYF. The variable domain in full, with the rest retrieved from reference TRBV29-1 and TRBJ1-3, is SAVISQKPSRDICQRGTSLTIQCQVDSQVTMMFWYRQQPGQSLTLIATANQGSEATYESGFVIDKFPISRPNLTFSTLTVSNMSPEDSSIYLCSVEKGVNTIYFGEGSWLTVV.